This TCR beta chain was recorded in a study of CD4 T cells in relation to SARS-CoV-2 and coronaviruses. The unexposed donors gave CD4+ T cells in about 2010-2019, prior to COVID-19. The cells were cultured for less than twelve days before CD4+ T cells were isolated. The germline V gene has CDR1 SGHDN and CDR2 FVKESK. This CDR3 has 15 amino acids. Trimming took 1 base from V and 6 from J; bases not matched to a gene: 2. As to this clone: What it binds is not known.

Whole-study results and caveats: Around 62% of donors had memory CD4+ clonotypes crossrecognizing SARS-CoV-2 and common cold coronavirus spike.

Method: immunoSEQ multiplex PCR; TCRdb's copy keeps in-frame clones and lacks some. The data hold about 20,000 clones, with around 67% observed a single time. The clonotype originates from a human donor in good health. Sequenced input: CD4+ T cells from PBMCs, cultured in vitro. The chain joins TRBV14 to TRBJ2-1; 11 bases agree with TRBD2. CDR3 region: CASSQGGLAVNEQFF. DNA of the CDR3: TGTGCCAGCAGCCAAGGGGGACTAGCGGTCAATGAGCAGTTCTTC.